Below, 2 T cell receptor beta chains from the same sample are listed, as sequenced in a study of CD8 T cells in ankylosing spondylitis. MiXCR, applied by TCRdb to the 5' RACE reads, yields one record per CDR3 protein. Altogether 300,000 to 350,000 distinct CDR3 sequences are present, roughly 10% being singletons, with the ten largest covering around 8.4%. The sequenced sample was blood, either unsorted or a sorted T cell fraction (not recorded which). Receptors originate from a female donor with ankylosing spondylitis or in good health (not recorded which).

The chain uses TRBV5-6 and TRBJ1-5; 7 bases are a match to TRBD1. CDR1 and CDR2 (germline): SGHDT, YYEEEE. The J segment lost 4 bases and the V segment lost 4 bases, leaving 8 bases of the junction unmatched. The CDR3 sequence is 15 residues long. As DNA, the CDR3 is TGTGCCAGCAGCCTCTCCGGGACAGCGAATCAGCCCCAGCATTTT. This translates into CASSLSGTANQPQHF.

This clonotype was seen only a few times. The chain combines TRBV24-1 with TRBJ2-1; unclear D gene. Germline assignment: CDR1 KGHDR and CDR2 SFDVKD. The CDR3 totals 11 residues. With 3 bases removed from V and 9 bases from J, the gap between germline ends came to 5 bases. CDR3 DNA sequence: TGTGCCACCAGTGATCCTCGTGAGCAGTTCTTC. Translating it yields CATSDPREQFF.